The present T cell receptor (beta chain) was sequenced within a study of blood T cell repertoires in COVID-19. TCRdb's copy holds only in-frame clones and misses some; the assay was immunoSEQ multiplex PCR. The sample contains about 330,000 clones, about 90% of which appear only once. Germline V gene lookup returns CDR1 SGHRS and CDR2 YFSETQ. There are 18 residues in the CDR3. The J segment lost 4 bases and the V segment lost 2 bases, leaving 11 bases of the junction unmatched. The chain couples TRBV5-1 to TRBJ2-3, with 12 bases fitting TRBD2. Sequences were obtained from PBMCs or T cells enriched from blood (not recorded which). The sequence derives from a woman in her thirties who had recovered from COVID-19. The CDR3 here is CASSLGLAGSAFPDTQYF. CDR3 sequence (DNA): TGCGCCAGCAGCTTAGGACTAGCGGGGTCCGCTTTTCCAGATACGCAGTATTTT. The whole variable domain, filled in from reference TRBV5-1 and TRBJ2-3, reads KAGVTQTPRYLIKTRGQQVTLSCSPISGHRSVSWYQQTPGQGLQFLFEYFSETQRNKGNFPGRFSGRQFSNSRSEMNVSTLELGDSALYLCASSLGLAGSAFPDTQYFGPGTRLTVL.